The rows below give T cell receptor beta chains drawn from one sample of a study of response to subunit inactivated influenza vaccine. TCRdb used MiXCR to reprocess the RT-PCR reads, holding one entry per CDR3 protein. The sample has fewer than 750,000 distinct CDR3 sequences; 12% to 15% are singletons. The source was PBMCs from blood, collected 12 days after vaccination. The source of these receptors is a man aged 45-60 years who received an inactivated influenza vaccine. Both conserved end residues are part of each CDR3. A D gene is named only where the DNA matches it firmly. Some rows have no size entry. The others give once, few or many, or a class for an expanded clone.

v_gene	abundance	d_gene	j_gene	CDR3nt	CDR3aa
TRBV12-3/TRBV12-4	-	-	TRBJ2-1	TGTGCCAGCAGTTGGGCGGGGGCCGGGGTCAATGAGCAGTTCTTC	CASSWAGAGVNEQFF
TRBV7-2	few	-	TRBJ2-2	TGTGCCAGCAGCTTAGGACAAATGGCGAACACCGGGGAGCTGTTTTTT	CASSLGQMANTGELFF
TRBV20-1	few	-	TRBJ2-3	TGCAGTGCTAGACGCCTCCCGGACAGTTCCTTCTCTAGCACAGATACGCAGTATTTT	CSARRLPDSSFSSTDTQYF
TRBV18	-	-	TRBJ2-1	TGCGCCAGCTCACCACCGAATAGTCAGGAGCAGTTCTTC	CASSPPNSQEQFF
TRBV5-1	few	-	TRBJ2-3	TGCGCCAGCAGCTTGGAATTAGGGGAAGGGGTTACGCAGTATTTT	CASSLELGEGVTQYF
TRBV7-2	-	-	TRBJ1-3	TGTGCCAGCAGCTTAATGATCGGGGAAGGTGGAAACACCATATATTTT	CASSLMIGEGGNTIYF
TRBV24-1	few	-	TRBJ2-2	TGTGCCACCAGTGACCGAGTACATGTGTCCGGGGAGCTGTTTTTT	CATSDRVHVSGELFF
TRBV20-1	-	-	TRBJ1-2	TGCAGTGCTAGAGATTCTGAGACAAATTACTATGGCTACACCTTC	CSARDSETNYYGYTF
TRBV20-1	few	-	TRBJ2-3	TGCAGTGCTAACCCCTATGGCCCAGCATCATCCACAGATACGCAGTATTTT	CSANPYGPASSTDTQYF
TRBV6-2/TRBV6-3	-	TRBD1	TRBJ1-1	TGTGCCAGCAGTTACCCCGGGACAGAGAACACTGAAGCTTTCTTT	CASSYPGTENTEAFF
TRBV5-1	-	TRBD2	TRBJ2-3	TGCGCCAGCAGCCCCCGGCGGGCGGGAGGGACAGATACGCAGTATTTT	CASSPRRAGGTDTQYF
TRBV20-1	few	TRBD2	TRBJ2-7	TGCAGTGCTAGAGGAGCGGGACCATACGAGCAGTACTTC	CSARGAGPYEQYF
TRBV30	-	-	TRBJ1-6	TGTGCCTGGATTCCGGAGAACAGGAATTCACCCCTCCACTTT	CAWIPENRNSPLHF
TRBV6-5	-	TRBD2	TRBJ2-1	TGTGCCAGCAGTTACTCGATTCGCGGGAGTATCAATGAGCAGTTCTTC	CASSYSIRGSINEQFF
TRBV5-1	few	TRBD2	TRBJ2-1	TGCGCCAGCAGCCGGGCGGGCGGGAGCTCCTACAATGAGCAGTTCTTC	CASSRAGGSSYNEQFF
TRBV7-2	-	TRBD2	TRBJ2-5	TGTGCCAGCAGCCTCCGGACTAGCGGGGGGCAAGAGACCCAGTACTTC	CASSLRTSGGQETQYF
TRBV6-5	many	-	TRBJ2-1	TGTGCCAGCAGTTGGGACGTGCAAAGCTCCTACAATGAGCAGTTCTTC	CASSWDVQSSYNEQFF
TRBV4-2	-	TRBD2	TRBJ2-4	TGTGCCAGCAGCCAAGATCCGGGGGGGTCGACCATTCAGTACTTC	CASSQDPGGSTIQYF
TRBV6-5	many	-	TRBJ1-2	TGTGCCAGTCGGACACGAGCTAACTATGGCTACACCTTC	CASRTRANYGYTF
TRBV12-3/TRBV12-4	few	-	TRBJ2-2	TGTGCCAGCAGTGTTCTTTCCTGGTGGGCAGGCCGGTCGAGCACCGGGGAGCTGTTTTTT	CASSVLSWWAGRSSTGELFF
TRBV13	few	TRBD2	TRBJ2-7	TGTGCCAGCAGCCACTCGACTAGCGGGGTATACGAGCAGTACTTC	CASSHSTSGVYEQYF
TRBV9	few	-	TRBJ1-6	TGTGCCAGCAGCGTAGGTTCTGGCTCCTATAATTCACCCCTCCACTTT	CASSVGSGSYNSPLHF
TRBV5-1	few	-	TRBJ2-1	TGCGCCAGCAGCTTATTGGACAGCCTCAATGAGCAGTTCTTC	CASSLLDSLNEQFF
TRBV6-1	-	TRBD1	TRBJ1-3	TGTGCCAGCAGCGCCGGGACAGCTGGAAACACCATATATTTT	CASSAGTAGNTIYF
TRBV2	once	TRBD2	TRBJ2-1	TGTGCCAGCAGTCCCTCACTAGCGGGATCTGTGGATGAGCAGTTCTTC	CASSPSLAGSVDEQFF
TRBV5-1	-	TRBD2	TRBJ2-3	TGCGCCAGCAGCTTGGCCCTAGCGGGAGGGATGGATACGCAGTATTTT	CASSLALAGGMDTQYF
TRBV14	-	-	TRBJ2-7	TGTGCCAGCAGCCAAGCCAGGGTAAGCGAGCAGTACTTC	CASSQARVSEQYF
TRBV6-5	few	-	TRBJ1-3	TGTGCCAGCAGTTACTCCCCAGGGGTTCCTGGAAACACCATATATTTT	CASSYSPGVPGNTIYF
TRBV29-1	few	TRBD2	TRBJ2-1	TGCAGCGCTCCAGAGGCTGGGACTAGCTTC	CSAPEAGTSF
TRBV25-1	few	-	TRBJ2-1	TGTGCCAGCAGTGGCAAACAGGGCAATGAGCAGTTCTTC	CASSGKQGNEQFF
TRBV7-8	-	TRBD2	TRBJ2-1	TGTGCCAGCGGCTTAACTAGCGGGAGGGCCTACAATGAGCAGTTCTTC	CASGLTSGRAYNEQFF
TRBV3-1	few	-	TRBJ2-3	TGTGCCAGCAGCCACGATACAGATACGCAGTATTTT	CASSHDTDTQYF
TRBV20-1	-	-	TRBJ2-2	TGCAGTGCTAGAGGGGCTGCCGGGGAGCTGTTTTTT	CSARGAAGELFF
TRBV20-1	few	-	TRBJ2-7	TGCAGTGCTAGAGATCGGCTAGCGAACTCCTACGAGCAGTACTTC	CSARDRLANSYEQYF
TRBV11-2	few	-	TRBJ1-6	TGTGCCAGCAGCTTAGATGGGTTCCCTATAGGTTCACCCCTCCACTTT	CASSLDGFPIGSPLHF